This entry is about one TCR beta chain. This CDR3 is 14 amino acids long. Trimming at V came to 4 bases and at J to 7 bases, leaving 9 bases not matched to a gene. Looked up from germline, CDR1 is MNHEY and CDR2 is SMNVEV (reference sequence). These data belong to a study of long-term antiretroviral therapy in people with HIV. The authors ran the immunoSEQ assay, v3.0, at survey level. Generated by immunoSEQ multiplex PCR, the TCRdb table keeps only in-frame clones and is missing some. The repertoire consists of tens of thousands of clones, with roughly 88% occurring once and the leading ten covering about 2.4%.

The chain couples TRBV27 to TRBJ1-2; 7 bases agree with TRBD1. Sequences were derived from unsorted PBMCs, sampled 3 years after starting antiretroviral therapy. This clonotype originated in a man aged 50 or older with HIV. The CDR3 bases are TGTGCCAGCAGTTCTCCCTCACAGGGGCTTGGCTACACCTTC. As protein: CASSSPSQGLGYTF.